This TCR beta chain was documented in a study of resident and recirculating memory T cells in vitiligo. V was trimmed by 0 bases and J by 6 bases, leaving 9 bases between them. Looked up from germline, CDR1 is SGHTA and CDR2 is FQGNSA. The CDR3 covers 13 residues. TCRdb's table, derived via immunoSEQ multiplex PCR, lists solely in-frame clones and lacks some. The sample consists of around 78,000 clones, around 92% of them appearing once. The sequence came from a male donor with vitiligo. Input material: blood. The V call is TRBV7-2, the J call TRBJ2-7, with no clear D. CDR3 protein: CASSLASSREQYF. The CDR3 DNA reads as TGTGCCAGCAGCTTAGCTAGTTCTCGCGAGCAGTACTTC.